Presented here are 24 T cell receptor beta chains from one specimen sequenced in a study of OX40 agonist ivuxolimab in advanced cancers. The table came from immunoSEQ multiplex PCR; TCRdb's copy has only in-frame clones and leaves some out. This table holds some 77,000 clones, about 90% found once. The sample consisted of CD4+ or CD8+ T cells sorted from blood, taken in a trial of the OX40 agonist ivuxolimab. Receptors originate from an adult with an advanced solid tumor such as melanoma, head and neck, liver or kidney cancer.

The rearrangement links TRBV27 to TRBJ1-5; D is perhaps TRBD1 (5 bases). There are 19 residues in the CDR3. Trimming took off 5 bases at V and 2 bases at J, with 25 bases between the two ends. Germline values: CDR1 MNHEY, CDR2 SMNVEV (reference sequence). CDR3 sequence: CASSPNPGRRGIGNQPQHF. The CDR3 DNA sequence: TGTGCCAGCAGTCCAAACCCGGGACGTAGGGGCATCGGCAATCAGCCCCAGCATTTT.

This clone has only one observation. This chain uses TRBV14 with TRBJ2-3; TRBD1 agrees at 9 bases. The CDR3 has 16 residues. With 1 base clipped from V and 4 bases from J, the junction kept 6 bases outside the gene matches. The germline CDR1 and CDR2 sequences are SGHDN and FVKESK. CDR3 nucleotides: TGTGCCAGCAGCCAAGCCCTCGGGACAGGGTCAGATACGCAGTATTTT. As protein: CASSQALGTGSDTQYF.

The rearrangement uses TRBV7-2 and TRBJ1-2; maybe TRBD1 (5 bases). There are 14 residues in the CDR3. Germline V CDR1 and CDR2: SGHTA, FQGNSA. V was shortened by 1 base and J by 3 bases, with 9 bases between the two germline ends. CDR3 in amino acids: CASSLDGADYGYTF. Here the CDR3 DNA reads TGTGCCAGCAGCTTAGACGGGGCAGACTATGGCTACACCTTC.

J is TRBJ1-1 and V is TRBV7-2; weak D call: TRBD1 (6 bases). Trimming took off 1 base at V and 0 bases at J, with 18 bases between the two ends. The CDR3 has 18 amino acids. The germline CDR1 and CDR2 sequences are SGHTA and FQGNSA. The CDR3 nucleotides read TGTGCCAGCAGCTTAGTCAACAGGGAGAGTTGGGTGAACACTGAAGCTTTCTTT. This sequence encodes CASSLVNRESWVNTEAFF. The complete variable domain, with remaining parts taken from reference TRBV7-2 and TRBJ1-1, reads GAGVSQSPSNKVTEKGKDVELRCDPISGHTALYWYRQSLGQGLEFLIYFQGNSAPDKSGLPSDRFSAERTGGSVSTLTIQRTQQEDSAVYLCASSLVNRESWVNTEAFFGQGTRLTVV.

The V call is TRBV5-6, the J call TRBJ2-7; D is unresolved. The CDR3 is made up of 11 amino acids. V dropped 2 bases and J dropped 8 bases, with 8 bases sitting between them. The germline V gene has CDR1 SGHDT and CDR2 YYEEEE. CDR3 loop: CASSFNPKQYF. The CDR3 coding sequence is TGTGCCAGCAGCTTTAATCCCAAGCAGTACTTC.

This rearrangement joins TRBV11-3 to TRBJ2-4, with a tentative D call TRBD2 (5 bases). Trimming cost V 5 bases and J 8 bases, with 25 bases left between them. The germline gives CDR1 SGHNT, CDR2 YENEEA. This CDR3 has 17 amino acids. CDR3 loop: CASSPSRGPPSMDIQYF. The CDR3 DNA is TGTGCCAGCAGCCCCTCCCGCGGGCCCCCAAGTATGGACATTCAGTACTTC.

V gene TRBV6-5 combines with J gene TRBJ1-1; TRBD1 matches 9 bases. Germline loops: CDR1 MNHEY, CDR2 SVGAGI. V dropped 7 bases and J dropped 4; count of bases not matched to a gene: 7. The CDR3 extends over 14 amino acids. The CDR3 DNA follows: TGTGCCAGCAACGTAGACAGGGGGACCACTGAAGCTTTCTTT. Translated: CASNVDRGTTEAFF.

The chain carries TRBV6-5 and TRBJ1-1; no reliable D call. CDR1 is MNHEY, CDR2 SVGAGI, per germline. This CDR3 region has 13 residues. Deletions cut 0 bases from V and 5 bases from J, with 7 bases between. The CDR3 coding sequence is TGTGCCAGCAGTTACTCGCGAGGTACTGAAGCTTTCTTT. Encoded protein: CASSYSRGTEAFF.

The chain carries TRBV27 and TRBJ2-7; D might be TRBD1 or TRBD2, each matching 5 bases. V was shortened by 1 base and J by 2 bases, with 12 bases between the two germline ends. Germline loops: CDR1 MNHEY, CDR2 SMNVEV (reference sequence). The CDR3 contains 15 residues. The CDR3 DNA reads TGTGCCAGCAGTTTATATTTCAGGGAGACCTACGAGCAGTACTTC. Translated: CASSLYFRETYEQYF.

This chain connects TRBV28 to TRBJ2-1; 12 bases map to TRBD2. Germline V CDR1 and CDR2: MDHEN, SYDVKM. The junction had 4 bases not matched to a gene; V was cut back by 8 bases and J by 5 bases. This CDR3 spans 14 amino acids. The CDR3 here is CASVRLAGDNEQFF. As DNA, the CDR3 is TGTGCCAGCGTAAGACTAGCGGGGGACAATGAGCAGTTCTTC. The whole variable domain, filled in from reference TRBV28 and TRBJ2-1, reads DVKVTQSSRYLVKRTGEKVFLECVQDMDHENMFWYRQDPGLGLRLIYFSYDVKMKEKGDIPEGYSVSREKKERFSLILESASTNQTSMYLCASVRLAGDNEQFFGPGTRLTVL.

The rearrangement joins TRBV5-6 to TRBJ2-3, with TRBD2 matching 14 bases. The CDR3 is made up of 16 amino acids. Trimming at V came to 3 bases and at J to 4 bases, leaving 4 bases not matched to a gene. Germline CDR1 and CDR2: SGHDT and YYEEEE. Here the CDR3 DNA reads TGTGCCAGCAGCTCCATGGGACTAGCGGGGGCAGATACGCAGTATTTT. Translated: CASSSMGLAGADTQYF.

The gene calls are TRBV5-6 and TRBJ2-2; 7 positions match TRBD2. This CDR3 region has 13 residues. V was clipped by 2 bases and J by 6 bases; unmatched bases: 1. Germline values: CDR1 SGHDT, CDR2 YYEEEE. The CDR3 nucleotides read TGTGCCAGCAGCTTAAGCGGGGCCGGGGAGCTGTTTTTT. Amino acid sequence: CASSLSGAGELFF.

The chain couples TRBV7-2 to TRBJ2-3; 11 nucleotides line up with TRBD2. There are 18 residues in the CDR3. The germline CDR1 and CDR2 sequences are SGHTA and FQGNSA. After removal of 0 bases from V and 4 bases from J, the junction contained 9 bases not matched to a gene. This chain's CDR3 is CASSLARGSGGAPDTQYF. CDR3 in DNA: TGTGCCAGCAGCTTAGCGCGTGGTAGCGGGGGGGCCCCAGATACGCAGTATTTT.

The V call is TRBV7-6, the J call TRBJ2-2, with unresolved D. With 5 bases removed from V and 3 bases from J, the gap between germline ends came to 4 bases. The germline V gene encodes CDR1 SGHVS and CDR2 FNYEAQ. CDR3 length: 12 residues. CDR3 coding DNA: TGTGCCAGCAGCCGGGACACCGGGGAGCTGTTTTTT. Translating it yields CASSRDTGELFF.

This chain connects TRBV4-2 to TRBJ2-5; a possible D gene is TRBD1 (6 bases). V lost 1 base to trimming and J lost 5 bases, with 14 bases between them. The CDR3 is 15 amino acids. Looked up from germline, CDR1 is LGHNA and CDR2 is YNFKEQ. For the CDR3, the DNA is TGTGCCAGCAGCCAAGGGGGGCAGGGCGGGGAGACCCAGTACTTC. Translated, it gives CASSQGGQGGETQYF.

The genes are TRBV28 and TRBJ1-4; D is possibly TRBD1 (5 bases). V was trimmed by 6 bases and J by 5 bases, leaving 13 bases between them. CDR1 and CDR2 (germline): MDHEN, SYDVKM. CDR3 length: 14 amino acids. In nucleotides, the CDR3 is TGTGCCAGCAGCCCTGGGCCAGGGAATGAAAAACTGTTTTTT. Translating gives CASSPGPGNEKLFF.

The chain uses TRBV27 and TRBJ1-1; 9 bases agree with TRBD1. V shed 5 bases, J shed 7 bases, and the junction held 11 bases outside the gene matches. Germline V CDR1 and CDR2: MNHEY, SMNVEV (reference sequence). CDR3 size: 15 residues. This CDR3 is CASSRGQGRRLEAFF. The CDR3 DNA reads as TGTGCCAGCAGTAGGGGACAGGGACGTAGGCTTGAAGCTTTCTTT.

This clone came up a few times. The chain employs TRBV11-2 and TRBJ1-1, with TRBD1 as a possible D gene (5 bases). Germline-derived CDR1 and CDR2 are SGHAT and FQNNGV. The CDR3 runs 13 residues. V was shortened by 2 bases and J by 4 bases, with 8 bases between the two germline ends. CDR3 sequence reads: CASSLWGFTEAFF. The CDR3 DNA reads TGTGCCAGCAGCTTATGGGGCTTCACTGAAGCTTTCTTT.

Written as DNA, the CDR3 is TGTGCCAGCAGTACCCCGACCTACGAGCAGTACTTC. Its translation: CASSTPTYEQYF. The V call is TRBV6-5, the J call TRBJ2-7; D is uncertain. Trimming stripped 5 bases from V and 2 bases from J, with 7 bases between. CDR1 and CDR2 from the germline V gene are MNHEY and SVGAGI. The length of the CDR3 is 12 residues.

This clone was seen a few times. This rearrangement joins TRBV20-1 to TRBJ1-1; D gene unclear. V was cut by 8 bases and J by 3 bases, with 10 bases left in between. There are 11 residues in the CDR3. Germline V CDR1 and CDR2: DFQATT, SNEGSKA (reference sequence). The CDR3 spells CSPCGYTEAFF. In DNA form, the CDR3 reads TGCAGTCCGTGCGGGTACACTGAAGCTTTCTTT.

CDR3 bases: TGTGCCAGCAGCCAAGACCCGCGGGCAGTGGGGACTAGCGGGAGACTGGGAGAGCAGTACTTC. This gives the protein CASSQDPRAVGTSGRLGEQYF. The rearrangement joins TRBV4-2 to TRBJ2-7; 14 nucleotides agree with TRBD2. The V gene end was trimmed by 0 bases and the J gene end by 7 bases; junction bases not matched to a gene: 20. This CDR3 region has 21 residues. From germline, CDR1 is LGHNA and CDR2 YNFKEQ.

This rearrangement joins TRBV11-3 to TRBJ2-5, with D possibly TRBD2 on 5 matching bases. The CDR3 has 12 residues. V was trimmed by 2 bases and J by 7 bases, leaving 8 bases between them. Germline V lookup: CDR1 SGHNT, CDR2 YENEEA. The CDR3 reads CASSLRLATQYF. CDR3 sequence (DNA): TGTGCCAGCAGCTTAAGGCTAGCGACCCAGTACTTC.

The rearrangement uses TRBV5-8 and TRBJ1-2, with D perhaps matching TRBD1 (5 bases). Trimming stripped 6 bases from V and 5 bases from J, with 17 bases between. Germline CDR1 and CDR2: SGHTS and YDEGEE. The CDR3 loop spans 14 amino acids. The CDR3 DNA is TGTGCCAGCACCATTCGACAGCCGATATATGGCTACACCTTC. This gives the protein CASTIRQPIYGYTF.

In this sample, this clone turned up once. The chain uses TRBV7-9 and TRBJ2-1; tentative D call: TRBD2 (5 bases). The germline V and J ends were trimmed by 1 base and 6 bases, with 13 bases remaining between them. Germline CDR1 SEHNR, CDR2 FQNEAQ (reference sequence). This CDR3 contains 15 residues. Here the CDR3 DNA reads TGTGCCAGCAGCTTAGAGGTAGCGCTGGTCAATGAGCAGTTCTTC. Translated, it gives CASSLEVALVNEQFF. The whole variable domain, remainder taken from reference TRBV7-9 and TRBJ2-1, is DTGVSQNPRHKITKRGQNVTFRCDPISEHNRLYWYRQTLGQGPEFLTYFQNEAQLEKSRLLSDRFSAERPKGSFSTLEIQRTEQGDSAMYLCASSLEVALVNEQFFGPGTRLTVL.